The present T cell receptor beta chain was sequenced within a study of regulatory T cells in long-lasting Graves disease. Time point given: newly diagnosed GD, antithyroid drugs for less than 3 months. The TCR library was made from RNA extracted from PBMCs. With iRepertoire HTBI primers and Arm-PCR of CDR3 regions, TCR beta libraries were built. TCRdb ran MiXCR on the multiplex PCR reads and lists one entry per CDR3 protein. The table records around 360,000 distinct CDR3 sequences, 16% of them present only once. This clonotype came up many times. The target antigen is unknown. Sequence at one end of the junction differs from germline and may be a read error. Germline V gives CDR1 SGHRS, CDR2 YFSETQ. The CDR3 extends over 13 amino acids. Study results and caveats: New patients shared roughly 1,000 public clonotypes, and persistent patients shared more, with under 3,500. Persistent disease preferred TRBV28, TRBJ1-2 and TRBJ2-5.

A further study also used this sample, focusing on T cells in Graves' hyperthyroidism and ophthalmopathy. That report notes: Hyperthyroidism patients were newly diagnosed, had disease duration under 2 months, and were aged 18 to 65 years. A set of HTBI primers served as the primers for a first-round RT-PCR of the TCR CDR3.

The chain joins TRBV5-1 to TRBJ1-2; D is unresolved. The sequenced sample was peripheral blood mononuclear cells (PBMCs), obtained at new diagnosis, from a patient treated with antithyroid drugs. This clonotype was sampled from a woman between 18 and 29 years old with Graves disease. The CDR3, as DNA: TGTGCCAGCAGCCCCGAGGTGGGGTATGGCTACACCTTC. Its translation: CASSPEVGYGYTF.